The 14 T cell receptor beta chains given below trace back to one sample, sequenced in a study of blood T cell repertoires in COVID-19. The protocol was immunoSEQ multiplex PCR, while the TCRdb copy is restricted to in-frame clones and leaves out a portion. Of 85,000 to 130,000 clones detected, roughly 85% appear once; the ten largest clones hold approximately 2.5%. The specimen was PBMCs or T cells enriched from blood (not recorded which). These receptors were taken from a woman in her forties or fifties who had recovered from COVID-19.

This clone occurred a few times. The CDR3 protein is CASSSVTGERGGYTF. The CDR3 DNA reads as TGTGCCAGCAGTTCAGTGACAGGGGAGAGGGGAGGGTACACCTTC. The chain has TRBV28 and TRBJ1-2, with 8 bases aligning to TRBD1. The CDR3 loop spans 15 amino acids. Per germline, CDR1 MDHEN and CDR2 SYDVKM. Trimming cost V 4 bases and J 11 bases; bases outside gene matches: 15.

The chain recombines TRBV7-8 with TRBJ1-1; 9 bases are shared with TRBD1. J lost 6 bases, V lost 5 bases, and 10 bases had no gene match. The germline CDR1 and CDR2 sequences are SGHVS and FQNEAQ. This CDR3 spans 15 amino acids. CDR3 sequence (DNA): TGTGCCAGCAGCCTTCGGACAGGGGCTCAGGCTGAAGCTTTCTTT. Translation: CASSLRTGAQAEAFF.

CDR3 in amino acids: CASSFSGNSPLHF. The DNA for the CDR3 is TGTGCCAGCAGTTTCTCGGGAAATTCACCCCTCCACTTT. The chain joins TRBV12-3 or TRBV12-4 to TRBJ1-6, with D uncertain. This CDR3 is built from 13 residues. Between the trimmed V and J ends, which lost 3 bases and 7 bases, there was a span of 7 bases.

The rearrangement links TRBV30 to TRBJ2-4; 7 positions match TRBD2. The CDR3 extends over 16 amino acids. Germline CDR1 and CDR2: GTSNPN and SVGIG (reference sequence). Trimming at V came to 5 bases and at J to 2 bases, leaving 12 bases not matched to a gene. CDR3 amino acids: CAWRPGLKKTKNIQYF. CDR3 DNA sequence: TGTGCCTGGCGTCCGGGACTAAAAAAGACCAAAAACATTCAGTACTTC.

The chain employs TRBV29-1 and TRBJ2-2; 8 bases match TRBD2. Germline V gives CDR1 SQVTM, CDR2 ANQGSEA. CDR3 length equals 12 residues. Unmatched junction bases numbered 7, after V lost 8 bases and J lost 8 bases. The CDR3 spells CSSGTRGGELFF. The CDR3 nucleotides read TGCAGCTCCGGGACTAGAGGAGGGGAGCTGTTTTTT.

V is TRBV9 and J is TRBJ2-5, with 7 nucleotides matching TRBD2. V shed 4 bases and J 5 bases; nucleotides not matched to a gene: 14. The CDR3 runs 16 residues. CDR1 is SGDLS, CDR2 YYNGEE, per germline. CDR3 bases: TGTGCCAGCAGCCCCGGACTAGTGGATGGCCTGGAGACCCAGTACTTC. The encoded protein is CASSPGLVDGLETQYF.

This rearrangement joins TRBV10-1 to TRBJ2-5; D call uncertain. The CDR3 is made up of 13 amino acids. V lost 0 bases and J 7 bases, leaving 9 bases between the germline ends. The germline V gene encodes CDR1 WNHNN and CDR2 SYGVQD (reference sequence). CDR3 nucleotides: TGCGCCAGCAGTGAGTCGAGAACGATGACCCAGTACTTC. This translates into CASSESRTMTQYF.

The CDR3 loop is CASSFQGIGAQYF. In DNA, the CDR3 is TGTGCCAGCAGCTTTCAGGGGATAGGGGCCCAGTACTTC. The chain combines TRBV7-9 with TRBJ2-5, with TRBD1 as a possible D gene (6 bases). Germline assignment: CDR1 SEHNR and CDR2 FQNEAQ (reference sequence). V was shortened by 3 bases and J by 9 bases, with 14 bases between the two germline ends. This CDR3 is 13 amino acids long.

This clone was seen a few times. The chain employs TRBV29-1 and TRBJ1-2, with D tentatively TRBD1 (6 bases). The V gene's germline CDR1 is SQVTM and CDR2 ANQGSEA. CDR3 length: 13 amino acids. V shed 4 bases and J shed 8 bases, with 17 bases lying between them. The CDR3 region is CSVVPQGSGGYTF. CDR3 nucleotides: TGCAGCGTTGTGCCCCAGGGGTCCGGGGGCTACACCTTC. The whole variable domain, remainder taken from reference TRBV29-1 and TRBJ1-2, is SAVISQKPSRDICQRGTSLTIQCQVDSQVTMMFWYRQQPGQSLTLIATANQGSEATYESGFVIDKFPISRPNLTFSTLTVSNMSPEDSSIYLCSVVPQGSGGYTFGSGTRLTVV.

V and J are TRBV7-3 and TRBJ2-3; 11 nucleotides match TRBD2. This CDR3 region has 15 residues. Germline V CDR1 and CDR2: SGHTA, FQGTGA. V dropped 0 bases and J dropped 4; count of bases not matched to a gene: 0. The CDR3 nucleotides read TGTGCCAGCAGCTTAACTAGCGGGAGGGCAGATACGCAGTATTTT. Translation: CASSLTSGRADTQYF.

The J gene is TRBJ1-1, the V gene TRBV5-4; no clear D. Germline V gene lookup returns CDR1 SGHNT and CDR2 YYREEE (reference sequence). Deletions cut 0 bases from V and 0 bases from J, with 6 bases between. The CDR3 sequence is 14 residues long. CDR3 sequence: CASSLGGLNTEAFF. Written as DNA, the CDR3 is TGTGCCAGCAGCTTGGGAGGGTTGAACACTGAAGCTTTCTTT.

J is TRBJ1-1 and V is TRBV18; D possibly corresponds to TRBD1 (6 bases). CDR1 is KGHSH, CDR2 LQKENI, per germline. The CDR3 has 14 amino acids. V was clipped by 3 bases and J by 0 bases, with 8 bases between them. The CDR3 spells CASSPQGMNTEAFF. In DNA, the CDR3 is TGTGCCAGCTCACCGCAGGGGATGAACACTGAAGCTTTCTTT.

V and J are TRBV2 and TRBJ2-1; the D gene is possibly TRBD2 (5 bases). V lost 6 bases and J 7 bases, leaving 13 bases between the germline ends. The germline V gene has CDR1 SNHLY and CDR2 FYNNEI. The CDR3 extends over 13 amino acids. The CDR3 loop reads CASSLLTGNEQFF. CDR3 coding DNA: TGTGCCAGCAGCCTACTCACGGGAAATGAGCAGTTCTTC.

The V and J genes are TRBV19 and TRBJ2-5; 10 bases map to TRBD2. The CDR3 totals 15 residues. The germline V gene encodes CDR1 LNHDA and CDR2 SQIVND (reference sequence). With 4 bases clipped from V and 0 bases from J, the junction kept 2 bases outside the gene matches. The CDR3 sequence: CASSRTSGHQETQYF. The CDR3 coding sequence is TGTGCCAGTAGTAGGACTAGCGGACACCAAGAGACCCAGTACTTC.